The rows below give T cell receptor beta chains drawn from one sample of a study of T cells in localized non-small cell lung cancer. The method was immunoSEQ multiplex PCR; TCRdb's version includes in-frame clones alone and lacks a portion of them. The sample shows roughly 72,000 clones, 80% of them seen only once. This material consisted of peripheral blood, taken before any cancer treatment. Receptors were obtained from a female donor at least 60 years old with stage I lung adenocarcinoma. The CDR3 runs from the conserved cysteine through the conserved F or W. D genes are given only for firm matches. A row's size may be missing; if present it is once, few, many or a size class.

clone_size	v_call	j_call	d_call	cdr3_nt	cdr3_aa
.	TRBV7-9	TRBJ2-3	.	TGTGCCAGCAGACTCCCCACGGGTGCATGGGCAGATACGCAGTATTTT	CASRLPTGAWADTQYF
few	TRBV5-1	TRBJ1-1	.	TGCGCCAGCAGCGACCGGGACTTTATGAACACTGAAGCTTTCTTT	CASSDRDFMNTEAFF
.	TRBV23-1	TRBJ2-5	.	TGCGCCAGCAGTCACCCTAGAGGGAGCCCGCGAGAGACCCAGTACTTC	CASSHPRGSPRETQYF
.	TRBV5-5	TRBJ2-1	TRBD2	TGTGCCAGCACCCGGCGGGGGGGCCCTTACAATGAGCAGTTCTTC	CASTRRGGPYNEQFF
once	TRBV28	TRBJ2-1	.	TGTGCCAGCAGTTTATACGGGCAGGGGAAGAATGAGCAGTTCTTC	CASSLYGQGKNEQFF
.	TRBV27	TRBJ1-6	.	TGTGCCAGCAGTCCGACTATCGGCAGGGCTAATTCACCCCTCCACTTT	CASSPTIGRANSPLHF
.	TRBV4-2	TRBJ1-1	.	TGTGCCAGCAGCCAAGATCTAAGGTCGCGGCAGGGGTTGGGGGACACTGAAGCTTTCTTT	CASSQDLRSRQGLGDTEAFF
.	TRBV10-1	TRBJ1-4	.	TGCGCCAGCAGTGAGAGGTACACCTTTAATGAAAAACTGTTTTTT	CASSERYTFNEKLFF
.	TRBV6-5	TRBJ2-5	.	TGTGCCAGCAAGAGGAAAGAGACCCAGTACTTC	CASKRKETQYF
.	TRBV4-3	TRBJ2-7	.	TGCGCCAGCAGCCCGTCTCGCGGCGGTCTTAGCTACGAGCAGTACTTC	CASSPSRGGLSYEQYF
.	TRBV19	TRBJ2-1	.	TGTGCCAGTAGTTTGGGACCCCGGGGAGAGCAGTTCTTC	CASSLGPRGEQFF
.	TRBV2	TRBJ2-1	.	TGTGCCAGCAGCCTCTCTTCGGTTCAGGGGCAGTTCTTC	CASSLSSVQGQFF
.	TRBV6-1	TRBJ2-7	.	TGTGCCAGCAGCGAAAGGGTTGGAGGGGGCTTATACGAGCAGTACTTC	CASSERVGGGLYEQYF
.	TRBV2	TRBJ1-5	.	TGTGCCAGCAGTGAATTCCAGCATAGCAATCAGCCCCAGCATTTT	CASSEFQHSNQPQHF
.	TRBV11-2	TRBJ2-1	.	TGTGCCAGCAGCTTAGCGGTCAGTTCCTTCTCCTACAATGAGCAGTTCTTC	CASSLAVSSFSYNEQFF
.	TRBV28	TRBJ1-5	TRBD1	TGTGCCAGCAGTGCACCGGGACAGGGGCGTCCCAGCAATCAGCCCCAGCATTTT	CASSAPGQGRPSNQPQHF
.	TRBV2	TRBJ2-7	.	TGTGCCAGCAATTCAGGAGCCGGATGGCAGTACTTC	CASNSGAGWQYF
few	TRBV6-5	TRBJ1-2	TRBD1	TGTGCCAGCAGTTTCCTCTCGGGACAGGCTAACTATGGCTACACCTTC	CASSFLSGQANYGYTF
.	TRBV2	TRBJ2-7	.	TGTGCCAGCTCGGTAAACAGCTACGAGCAGTACTTC	CASSVNSYEQYF
few	TRBV11-3	TRBJ2-1	.	TGTGCCAGCAGCTTTGGACTACTCGACAATGAGCAGTTCTTC	CASSFGLLDNEQFF
.	TRBV15	TRBJ1-1	.	TGTGCCACCAGCCGACAGTTAGACACTGAAGCTTTCTTT	CATSRQLDTEAFF
.	TRBV28	TRBJ2-5	TRBD1	TGTGCCAGCAGTTTACAGACAGGGGGGCGAGAGACCCAGTACTTC	CASSLQTGGRETQYF
.	TRBV4-3	TRBJ2-2	.	TGCGCCAGCAGCCAAGGGACTGGCGGGGACTCCGGGGAGCTGTTTTTT	CASSQGTGGDSGELFF
.	TRBV19	TRBJ1-2	.	TGTGCCAGTAGTCCCACGGGGGACTATGGCTACACTTACACCTTC	CASSPTGDYGYTYTF
.	TRBV5-6	TRBJ1-6	.	TGTGCCAGCAGCTTGGCCGCAAATTCACCCCTCCACTTT	CASSLAANSPLHF
.	TRBV5-1	TRBJ2-7	.	TGCGCCAGCAGCTTGGTTTTGGACTACGAGCAGTACTTC	CASSLVLDYEQYF
.	TRBV7-2	TRBJ1-2	TRBD1	TGTGCCAGCAGCTCGGACAGGGGCGCCTATGGCTACACCTTC	CASSSDRGAYGYTF
.	TRBV7-9	TRBJ1-1	.	TGTGCCAGCAGCTCGGGAGGGGGGAGGACTGAAGCTTTCTTT	CASSSGGGRTEAFF
.	TRBV7-9	TRBJ1-1	TRBD1	TGTGCCAGCAGGCAGCCGGGACAGTTGAACACTGAAGCTTTCTTT	CASRQPGQLNTEAFF
.	TRBV7-9	TRBJ1-1	.	TGTGCCAGCAGCTTAAGCAACACCGAAGCTTTCTTT	CASSLSNTEAFF
.	TRBV13	TRBJ2-1	.	TGTGCCAGCAGCTCCAGGTCCGGGCTATACAATGAGCAGTTCTTC	CASSSRSGLYNEQFF
.	TRBV4-1	TRBJ1-2	TRBD1	TGCGCCAGCAGCCAATTTGGACAGGGGGATGGCTACACCTTC	CASSQFGQGDGYTF
.	TRBV5-6	TRBJ1-1	.	TGTGCCAGCAGCAGGAACAGGGCCAACACTGAAGCTTTCTTT	CASSRNRANTEAFF